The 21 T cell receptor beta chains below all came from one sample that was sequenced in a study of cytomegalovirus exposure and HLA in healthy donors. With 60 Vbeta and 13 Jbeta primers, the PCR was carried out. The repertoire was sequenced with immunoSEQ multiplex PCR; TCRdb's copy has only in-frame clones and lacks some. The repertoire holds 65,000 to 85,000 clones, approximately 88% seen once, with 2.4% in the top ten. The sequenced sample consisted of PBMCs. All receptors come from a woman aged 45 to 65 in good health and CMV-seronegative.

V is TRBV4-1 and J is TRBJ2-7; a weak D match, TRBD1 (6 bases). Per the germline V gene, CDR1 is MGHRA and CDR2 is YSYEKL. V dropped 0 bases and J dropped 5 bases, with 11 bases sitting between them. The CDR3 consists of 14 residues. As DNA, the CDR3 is TGCGCCAGCAGCCAAGAATTACAGGGTCACGAGCAGTACTTC. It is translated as CASSQELQGHEQYF.

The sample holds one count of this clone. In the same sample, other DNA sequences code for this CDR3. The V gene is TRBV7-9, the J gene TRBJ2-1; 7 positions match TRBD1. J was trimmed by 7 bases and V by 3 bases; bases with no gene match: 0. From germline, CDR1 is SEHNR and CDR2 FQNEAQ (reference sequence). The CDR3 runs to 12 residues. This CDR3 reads CASSLDRNEQFF. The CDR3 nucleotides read TGTGCCAGCAGCTTGGACAGGAATGAGCAGTTCTTC. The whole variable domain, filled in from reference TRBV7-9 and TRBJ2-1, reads DTGVSQNPRHKITKRGQNVTFRCDPISEHNRLYWYRQTLGQGPEFLTYFQNEAQLEKSRLLSDRFSAERPKGSFSTLEIQRTEQGDSAMYLCASSLDRNEQFFGPGTRLTVL.

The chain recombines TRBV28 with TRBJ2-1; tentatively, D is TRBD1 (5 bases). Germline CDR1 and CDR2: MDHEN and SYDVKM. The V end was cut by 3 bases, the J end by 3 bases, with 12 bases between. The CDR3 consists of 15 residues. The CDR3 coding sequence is TGTGCCAGCAGTTTCTTGGGGCAGAACTACAATGAGCAGTTCTTC. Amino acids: CASSFLGQNYNEQFF.

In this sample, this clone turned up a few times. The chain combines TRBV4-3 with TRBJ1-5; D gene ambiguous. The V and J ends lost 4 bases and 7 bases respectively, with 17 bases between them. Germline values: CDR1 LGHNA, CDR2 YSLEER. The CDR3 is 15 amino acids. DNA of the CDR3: TGCGCCAGCAGCCCAAGCGCGGAGGGAGGACAGCCCCAGCATTTT. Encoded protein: CASSPSAEGGQPQHF.

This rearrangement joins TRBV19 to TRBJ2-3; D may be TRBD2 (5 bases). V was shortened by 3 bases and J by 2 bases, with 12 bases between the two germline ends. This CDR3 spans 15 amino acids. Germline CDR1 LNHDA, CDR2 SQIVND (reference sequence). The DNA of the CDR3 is TGTGCCAGTAGTATTTCTAGCTTCCCCACAGATACGCAGTATTTT. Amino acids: CASSISSFPTDTQYF.

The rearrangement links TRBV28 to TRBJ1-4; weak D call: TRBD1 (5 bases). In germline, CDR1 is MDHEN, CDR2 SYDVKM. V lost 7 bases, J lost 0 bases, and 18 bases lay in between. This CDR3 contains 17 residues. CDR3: CASNPIRGRATNEKLFF. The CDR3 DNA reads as TGTGCCAGCAACCCAATCCGTGGCAGGGCAACTAATGAAAAACTGTTTTTT.

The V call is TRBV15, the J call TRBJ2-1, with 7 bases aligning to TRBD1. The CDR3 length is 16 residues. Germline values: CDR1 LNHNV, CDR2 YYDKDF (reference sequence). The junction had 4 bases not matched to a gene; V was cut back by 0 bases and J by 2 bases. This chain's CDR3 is CATSREDTGAYNEQFF. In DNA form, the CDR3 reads TGTGCCACCAGCAGAGAGGATACAGGGGCCTACAATGAGCAGTTCTTC.

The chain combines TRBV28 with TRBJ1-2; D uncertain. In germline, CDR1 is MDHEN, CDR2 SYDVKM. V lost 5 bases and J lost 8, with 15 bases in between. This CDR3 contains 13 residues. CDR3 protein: CASSRPPTGGYTF. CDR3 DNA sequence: TGTGCCAGCAGTCGACCCCCTACGGGAGGCTACACCTTC.

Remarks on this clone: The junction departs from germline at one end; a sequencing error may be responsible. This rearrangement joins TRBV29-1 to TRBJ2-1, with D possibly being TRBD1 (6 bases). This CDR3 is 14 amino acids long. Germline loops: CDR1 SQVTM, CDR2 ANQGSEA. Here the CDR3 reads CSVEGQAAGNEQFF. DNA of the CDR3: TGCAGCGTTGAAGGACAGGCCGCGGGCAATGAACAGTTCTTC.

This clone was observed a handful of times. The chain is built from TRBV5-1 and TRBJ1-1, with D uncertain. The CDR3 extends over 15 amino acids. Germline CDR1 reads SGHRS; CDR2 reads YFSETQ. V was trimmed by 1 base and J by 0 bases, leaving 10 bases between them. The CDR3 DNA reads TGCGCCAGCAGCTTGACGGGGAAGGTGAACACTGAAGCTTTCTTT. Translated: CASSLTGKVNTEAFF.

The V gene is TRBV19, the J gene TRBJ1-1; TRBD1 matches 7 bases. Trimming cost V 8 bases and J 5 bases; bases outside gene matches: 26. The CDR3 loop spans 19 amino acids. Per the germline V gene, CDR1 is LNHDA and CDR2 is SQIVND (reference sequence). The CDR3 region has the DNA TGTGCCAGTGGGCCCAAAGGGAGACGTACAGGACAGGAAGGTACTGAAGCTTTCTTT. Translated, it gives CASGPKGRRTGQEGTEAFF.

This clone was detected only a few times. The CDR3 sequence is CASTSPLRGPYEQFF. CDR3 DNA sequence: TGTGCCAGCACCTCGCCGCTCCGAGGGCCCTATGAGCAGTTCTTC. The rearrangement joins TRBV28 to TRBJ2-1; a possible D gene is TRBD2 (5 bases). The CDR3 runs to 15 residues. Germline CDR1 MDHEN, CDR2 SYDVKM. V was clipped by 7 bases and J by 8 bases, with 21 bases between them.

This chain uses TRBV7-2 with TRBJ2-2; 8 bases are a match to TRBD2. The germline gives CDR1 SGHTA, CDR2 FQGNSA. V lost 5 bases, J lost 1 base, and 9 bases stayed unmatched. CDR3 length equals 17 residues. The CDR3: CASSLLRLAQNTGELFF. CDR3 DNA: TGTGCCAGCAGCCTCTTACGACTAGCGCAGAACACCGGGGAGCTGTTTTTT.

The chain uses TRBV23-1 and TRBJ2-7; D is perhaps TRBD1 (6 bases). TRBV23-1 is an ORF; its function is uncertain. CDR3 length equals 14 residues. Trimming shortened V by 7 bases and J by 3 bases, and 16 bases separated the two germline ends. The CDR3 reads CASTLQGEDYEQYV. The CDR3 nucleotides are TGCGCCAGCACTTTACAGGGTGAAGACTACGAGCAGTACGTC.

The CDR3 reads CASSDGTGGRGTEAFF. The CDR3 DNA follows: TGTGCCAGCAGTGACGGGACAGGGGGCCGAGGGACTGAAGCTTTCTTT. The chain joins TRBV6-1 to TRBJ1-1; 12 bases match TRBD1. The ends lost 3 bases at V and 5 bases at J; junction bases unmatched: 7. The length of the CDR3 is 16 residues. Germline CDR1 and CDR2: MNHNS and SASEGT.

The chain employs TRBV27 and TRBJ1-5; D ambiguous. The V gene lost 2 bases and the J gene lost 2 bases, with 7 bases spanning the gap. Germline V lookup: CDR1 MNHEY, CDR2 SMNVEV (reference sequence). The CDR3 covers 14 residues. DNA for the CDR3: TGTGCCAGCAGTTTAAGAGTAGGCAATCAGCCCCAGCATTTT. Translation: CASSLRVGNQPQHF.

CDR3 nucleotide sequence: TGCGCCAGCAATGCCGACAGGGTGAACACTGAAGCTTTCTTT. This sequence encodes CASNADRVNTEAFF. The chain combines TRBV4-1 with TRBJ1-1; 7 nucleotides line up with TRBD1. From germline, CDR1 is MGHRA and CDR2 YSYEKL. The CDR3 is made up of 14 amino acids. Germline trimming cut 7 bases from V and 0 bases from J; bases unmatched to any gene: 5.

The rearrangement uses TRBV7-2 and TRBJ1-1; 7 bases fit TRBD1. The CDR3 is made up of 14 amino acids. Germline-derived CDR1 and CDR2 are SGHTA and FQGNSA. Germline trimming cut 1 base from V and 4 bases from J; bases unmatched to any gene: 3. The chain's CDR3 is CASSLGPGGTEAFF. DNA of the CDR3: TGTGCCAGCAGCTTAGGGCCAGGGGGCACTGAAGCTTTCTTT.

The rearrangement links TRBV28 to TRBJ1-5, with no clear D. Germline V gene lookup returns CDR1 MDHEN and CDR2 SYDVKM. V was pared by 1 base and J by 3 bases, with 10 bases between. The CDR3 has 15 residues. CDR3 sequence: CASSLYNSLNQPQHF. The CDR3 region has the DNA TGTGCCAGCAGTTTATACAACAGCCTCAATCAGCCCCAGCATTTT.

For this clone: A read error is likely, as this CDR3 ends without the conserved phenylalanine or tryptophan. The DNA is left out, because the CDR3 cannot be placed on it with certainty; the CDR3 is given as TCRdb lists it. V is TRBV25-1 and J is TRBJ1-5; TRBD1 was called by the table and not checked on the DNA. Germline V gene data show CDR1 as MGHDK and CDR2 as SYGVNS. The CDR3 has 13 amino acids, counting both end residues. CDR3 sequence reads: CASSDPRDRVIDL.

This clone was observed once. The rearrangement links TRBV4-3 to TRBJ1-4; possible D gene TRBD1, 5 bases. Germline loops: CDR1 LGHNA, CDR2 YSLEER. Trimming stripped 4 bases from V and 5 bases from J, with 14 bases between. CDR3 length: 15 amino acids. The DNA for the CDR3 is TGCGCCAGCAGCCTAACAGGTTTATCAAATGAAAAACTGTTTTTT. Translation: CASSLTGLSNEKLFF.